This T cell receptor (beta chain) is from a study of vaccination effects on CD4 cells after COVID-19. Findings and caveats of the study: Long after vaccination, the clones induced by infection and by vaccine shrank markedly in size.

The assay was immunoSEQ multiplex PCR, and TCRdb's table has in-frame clones only and misses some. Of 64,000 or so clones listed, roughly 78% are singletons. Antigen-specific CD4+ T cell clonotypes were called by their expansion after viral peptide-pool culture in ViraFEST. Cultured cells yielded isolated CD4+ T cells after less than 11 days. Participants each got two BNT162b2 or mRNA-1273 vaccine doses. Concerning this clone: Its matching antigen is unknown.

The origin of this receptor is a human donor who received a COVID-19 vaccine. This sample comprised CD4+ T cells from PBMCs cultured with HCoV-OC43 spike peptides, obtained after COVID-19 vaccination. The subset is: HCoV-OC43 spike overlapping peptide pool stimulation.

The CDR3: CSVSRTSGVTDTQYF. The DNA for the CDR3 is TGCAGCGTTTCCAGGACTAGCGGGGTCACAGATACGCAGTATTTT. The chain couples TRBV29-1 to TRBJ2-3, with 12 positions matching TRBD2. This CDR3 spans 15 amino acids. Germline CDR1 reads SQVTM; CDR2 reads ANQGSEA. Trimming removed 5 bases from V and 2 bases from J; junction bases left unmatched: 5.